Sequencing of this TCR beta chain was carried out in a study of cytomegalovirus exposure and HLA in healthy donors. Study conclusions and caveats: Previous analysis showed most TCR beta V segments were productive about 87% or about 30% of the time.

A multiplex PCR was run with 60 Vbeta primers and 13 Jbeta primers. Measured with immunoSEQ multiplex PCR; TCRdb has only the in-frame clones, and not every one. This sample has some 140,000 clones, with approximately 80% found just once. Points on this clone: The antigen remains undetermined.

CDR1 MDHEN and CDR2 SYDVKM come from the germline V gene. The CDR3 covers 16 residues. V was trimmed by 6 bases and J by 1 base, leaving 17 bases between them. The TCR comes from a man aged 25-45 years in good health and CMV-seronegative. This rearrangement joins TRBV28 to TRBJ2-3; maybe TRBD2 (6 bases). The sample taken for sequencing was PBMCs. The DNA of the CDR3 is TGTGCCAGCAGGAGTGAACCGACTAGACGCACAGATACGCAGTATTTT. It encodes CASRSEPTRRTDTQYF.